This paragraph covers one T cell receptor (beta chain) sequence. The sample holds other DNA sequences that translate to the same CDR3. It was during active infection that Seattle patients were enrolled and then longitudinally followed. As handled by the study authors: Amplification with reference gene primers provided the estimates of nucleated cell counts. TCRdb's copy holds only in-frame clones and misses some; the assay was immunoSEQ multiplex PCR. V, J and clone size were drawn from that table, and D and trimming were deduced from the DNA. The sample lists about 410,000 clones; over 75% were seen once. The germline CDR1 and CDR2 sequences are SGHRS and YFSETQ. The CDR3 has 13 amino acids. V gave up 1 base and J gave up 3 bases, with 7 bases separating them. This entry comes from a study of blood T cell repertoires in COVID-19. On the study more broadly: PBMCs, B-cell-depleted T cells, or T cells provided the cDNA or gDNA that made up the material.

The chain has TRBV5-1 and TRBJ2-5; D may be TRBD2 (5 bases). This TCR came from a woman between 40 and 55 years old with COVID-19, enrolled during active disease. The sequencing input was peripheral blood. CDR3 DNA sequence: TGCGCCAGCAGCTTGTCCGGGGAAGAGACCCAGTACTTC. Its protein is CASSLSGEETQYF.